The sequence of this T cell receptor beta chain was determined in a study of cytomegalovirus exposure and HLA in healthy donors. Germline V gene lookup returns CDR1 MDHEN and CDR2 SYDVKM. This CDR3 contains 14 residues. Study results and caveats: In a later analysis, at a false discovery rate of 0.05, about 16,000 TCR beta sequences matched HLA alleles.

Vbeta (60) and Jbeta (13) primers were used in the PCR. Data came from immunoSEQ multiplex PCR; TCRdb stores just in-frame clones and leaves some out. Here the sample table reports 150,000 to 250,000 clones. Concerning this clone: Its antigen is not known.

This clonotype originated in a boy aged 5-17 years in good health and CMV-seronegative. The chain combines TRBV28 with TRBJ1-5, with 9 bases aligning to TRBD1. What was sequenced was PBMCs. This chain's CDR3 is CALAGQGLIQPQHF. The CDR3 DNA follows: TGTGCTCTCGCGGGACAGGGTCTAATTCAGCCCCAGCATTTT.